The 26 T cell receptor beta chains presented below share a single source sample, sequenced in a study of molecular identifiers for immune sequencing clone quantification. A single record per CDR3 protein comes from TCRdb applying MiXCR to the PCR reads. Of nearly 650,000 distinct CDR3 sequences listed, roughly 25% are singletons. The sample taken for sequencing was naive CD8+ T cells from blood, with Jurkat cell RNA spiked in. Subset indicated: FACS-sorted CD8+CD4-CCR7+CD45RA+ naive T cells. The receptors stem from a human donor in good health. Some libraries in this study had Jurkat cell RNA spiked in.

The chain links TRBV18 to TRBJ2-5, with TRBD2 as a possible D gene (5 bases). Trimming removed 6 bases at V and 5 bases at J, with 13 bases between. The CDR3 consists of 13 residues. Germline loops: CDR1 KGHSH, CDR2 LQKENI. CDR3 nucleotides: TGTGCCAGCTCGTCGGACTCTCGGGAGACCCAGTACTTC. Its protein is CASSSDSRETQYF.

This clonotype was counted at least ten times. The V and J genes are TRBV27 and TRBJ2-3; 7 bases are a match to TRBD1. Germline trimming cut 5 bases from V and 2 bases from J; bases unmatched to any gene: 7. The CDR3 extends over 15 amino acids. The germline V gene encodes CDR1 MNHEY and CDR2 SMNVEV (reference sequence). This CDR3 is CASSDRQGPTDTQYF. The DNA of the CDR3 is TGTGCCAGCAGTGATCGACAGGGCCCCACAGATACGCAGTATTTT.

The table lists this clonotype with many counts. The chain couples TRBV12-3 or TRBV12-4 to TRBJ2-3, with D possibly being TRBD2 (6 bases). Trimming took off 1 base at V and 3 bases at J, with 14 bases between the two ends. This CDR3 is built from 16 residues. CDR3 coding DNA: TGTGCCAGCAGTTTAGTCGCGCCTAGCGTAACAGATACGCAGTATTTT. Its translation is CASSLVAPSVTDTQYF.

Points on this clonotype: A much more abundant neighbour one base away suggests this may be a read error. Likely a read error: the CDR3 ends without its conserved phenylalanine or tryptophan. The J gene is TRBJ2-3, the V gene TRBV18; D not certain. V was trimmed by 4 bases and J by 0 bases, leaving 5 bases between them. The CDR3 is made up of 13 amino acids. Per germline, CDR1 KGHSH and CDR2 LQKENI. The CDR3 DNA is TGTGCCAGCTCACTGCACAGCACAGATACGCAGTATCTT. It is translated as CASSLHSTDTQYL.

The V call is TRBV20-1, the J call TRBJ2-1, with 7 bases aligning to TRBD2. The CDR3 is 13 residues long. The V and J ends lost 7 bases and 4 bases, in that order; junction bases with no gene match: 7. Germline V gene sequence: CDR1 DFQATT, CDR2 SNEGSKA (reference sequence). This CDR3 reads CSGTDSGYNEQFF. The CDR3 bases are TGCAGTGGCACGGATAGCGGGTACAATGAGCAGTTCTTC.

Comment on this clonotype: A much larger clonotype is one base distant, so this may be a read error. The V gene is TRBV4-3, the J gene TRBJ2-7; maybe TRBD1 (5 bases). The CDR3 runs to 15 residues. Germline lookup yields CDR1 LGHNA and CDR2 YSLEER. Trimming cost V 1 base and J 1 base, with 11 bases left between them. CDR3 sequence reads: CASSQVVAGSYEQYF. The CDR3 nucleotides are TGCGCCAGCAGCCAAGTCGTGGCAGGGTCCTACGAGCAGTACTTC.

Here the CDR3 DNA reads TGTGCCAGCAGCAGCATGAGCTCTGGAAACACCATATATTTT. Its translation is CASSSMSSGNTIYF. This chain uses TRBV11-2 with TRBJ1-3; no definite D call. Germline-derived CDR1 and CDR2 are SGHAT and FQNNGV. Between the trimmed V and J ends, which lost 5 bases and 0 bases, there was a span of 8 bases. This CDR3 region has 14 residues. Combining the CDR3 with reference TRBV11-2 and TRBJ1-3 gives the whole variable domain EAGVAQSPRYKIIEKRQSVAFWCNPISGHATLYWYQQILGQGPKLLIQFQNNGVVDDSQLPKDRFSAERLKGVDSTLKIQPAKLEDSAVYLCASSSMSSGNTIYFGEGSWLTVV.

The V call is TRBV27, the J call TRBJ2-5; D is unresolved. V was shortened by 4 bases and J by 4 bases, with 22 bases between the two germline ends. The CDR3 loop spans 17 amino acids. CDR1 is MNHEY and CDR2 is SMNVEV in the germline V gene (reference sequence). CDR3 sequence reads: CASSSKDGEAFTETQYF. The CDR3 DNA reads as TGTGCCAGCAGTTCGAAAGACGGTGAGGCGTTTACAGAGACCCAGTACTTC.

This clonotype has at least ten counts. CDR3 in amino acids: CASSLIGSNTGELFF. CDR3 DNA: TGTGCCAGCAGTTTAATCGGGAGTAACACCGGGGAGCTGTTTTTT. This chain connects TRBV12-3 or TRBV12-4 to TRBJ2-2; tentatively, D is TRBD2 (6 bases). V was clipped by 2 bases and J by 2 bases, with 9 bases between them. The CDR3 runs 15 residues.

Details on this clonotype: The germline gene is not matched at one end of the junction; a read error may be the cause. The chain has TRBV9 and TRBJ2-7; no definite D call. From germline, CDR1 is SGDLS and CDR2 YYNGEE. The CDR3 is 15 residues long. CDR3 sequence reads: CAGSVGTVERYEQNF. In DNA form, the CDR3 reads TGTGCCGGCAGCGTAGGAACAGTCGAAAGGTACGAGCAGAACTTC.

This clonotype occurred many times. The rearrangement uses TRBV12-3 or TRBV12-4 and TRBJ1-1; the D gene is possibly TRBD1 (5 bases). V was pared by 7 bases and J by 0 bases, with 12 bases between. CDR3 length: 14 amino acids. The CDR3 spells CASTVDSLNTEAFF. The CDR3 coding sequence is TGTGCCAGCACCGTCGACAGTCTGAACACTGAAGCTTTCTTT.

Details on this clonotype: A much larger clone lies one base from this, so it may be a read error. V and J are TRBV4-1 and TRBJ2-7; TRBD2 aligns across 7 bases. The germline V gene encodes CDR1 MGHRA and CDR2 YSYEKL. V dropped 1 base and J dropped 6; count of bases not matched to a gene: 6. CDR3 length: 14 residues. The CDR3: CASSQGLAESEQYF. CDR3 coding DNA: TGCGCCAGCAGCCAAGGACTAGCTGAAAGCGAGCAGTACTTC.

Details on this clonotype: The junction does not match germline at one end; this may be a read error. This rearrangement joins TRBV28 to TRBJ2-5; TRBD2 aligns across 9 bases. Germline V gives CDR1 MDHEN, CDR2 SYDVKM. The CDR3 has 17 residues. Here the CDR3 DNA reads TGTGTCAGCAGTCCCGTCCTCGCGGCTAGCGGGGTACCTCAGCAGTGCTTC. It yields the protein CVSSPVLAASGVPQQCF. The whole variable domain, filled in from reference TRBV28 and TRBJ2-5, reads DVKVTQSSRYLVKRTGEKVFLECVQDMDHENMFWYRQDPGLGLRLIYFSYDVKMKEKGDIPEGYSVSREKKERFSLILESASTNQTSMYLCVSSPVLAASGVPQQCFGPGTRLLVL.

In its sample, this clonotype was seen many times. J is TRBJ2-7 and V is TRBV2; possible D gene TRBD2, 6 bases. The germline CDR1 and CDR2 sequences are SNHLY and FYNNEI. Trimming cost V 4 bases and J 0 bases, with 13 bases left between them. The CDR3 length is 15 residues. The CDR3 reads CASSVTGLSSYEQYF. The DNA for the CDR3 is TGTGCCAGCAGTGTTACGGGACTTAGCTCCTACGAGCAGTACTTC.

Worth noting for this clonotype: The junction does not match germline at one end; this may be a read error. This chain connects TRBV9 to TRBJ1-1; D not resolved. The CDR3 contains 13 residues. Germline V gene sequence: CDR1 SGDLS, CDR2 YYNGEE. CDR3 in DNA: TGTGCCAGCAGCGTAGAGAGGAACACTGAAGCTCTCTTT. This codes for CASSVERNTEALF.

This clonotype was counted a few times. The V and J genes are TRBV27 and TRBJ1-2; D is unclear. This CDR3 has 14 residues. Germline-derived CDR1 and CDR2 are MNHEY and SMNVEV (reference sequence). Deletions cut 2 bases from V and 4 bases from J, with 11 bases between. CDR3 protein: CASSLEPGSYGYTF. CDR3 DNA sequence: TGTGCCAGCAGTTTAGAACCGGGAAGCTATGGCTACACCTTC.

This clonotype has ten or more counts. The chain combines TRBV9 with TRBJ2-1; the D gene is possibly TRBD1 (6 bases). The CDR3 runs 15 residues. CDR1 and CDR2 (germline): SGDLS, YYNGEE. The V end lost 4 bases, the J end lost 0 bases, and 11 bases lay between the germline ends. This CDR3 is CASSQTGSSYNEQFF. CDR3 in DNA: TGTGCCAGCAGCCAAACAGGGAGCTCCTACAATGAGCAGTTCTTC.

There are many counts of this clonotype. The chain uses TRBV7-9 and TRBJ2-3, with TRBD1 matching over 9 bases. This CDR3 comprises 16 residues. Losses at the gene ends were 7 bases for V and 5 bases for J; bases not matched to a gene: 13. Germline values: CDR1 SEHNR, CDR2 FQNEAQ (reference sequence). CDR3 residues: CASTWADRGFGDTQYF. DNA for the CDR3: TGTGCCAGCACCTGGGCGGACAGGGGATTCGGAGATACGCAGTATTTT.

The V call is TRBV11-2, the J call TRBJ2-1; tentatively, D is TRBD2 (6 bases). Trimming removed 1 base at V and 3 bases at J, with 13 bases between. Looked up from germline, CDR1 is SGHAT and CDR2 is FQNNGV. This CDR3 comprises 16 residues. The CDR3 here is CASSLGRGVLYNEQFF. In nucleotides, the CDR3 is TGTGCCAGCAGCTTAGGGCGGGGAGTTCTCTACAATGAGCAGTTCTTC.

As regards this clonotype: This clone may be a read error of a much larger clone one base away. The chain couples TRBV7-9 to TRBJ2-7; TRBD1 aligns across 8 bases. Germline CDR1 SEHNR, CDR2 FQNEAQ (reference sequence). The CDR3 consists of 14 residues. J was trimmed by 3 bases and V by 5 bases; bases with no gene match: 6. The CDR3 DNA follows: TGTGCCAGCAGCGCACCGGGACAGGTCTACGAGCAGTACTTC. Translated, it gives CASSAPGQVYEQYF.

This clonotype was seen repeatedly, ten times or more. The chain combines TRBV6-2 or TRBV6-3 with TRBJ2-7, with 7 positions matching TRBD1. The CDR3 runs to 14 residues. Losses at the gene ends were 7 bases for V and 2 bases for J; bases not matched to a gene: 8. CDR1 and CDR2 (germline): MNHEY, SVGEGT. The CDR3 here is CASNYLGQAYEQYF. CDR3 nucleotide sequence: TGTGCCAGCAACTATCTTGGACAGGCCTACGAGCAGTACTTC.

As for this clonotype: This could be a read error, since a much larger clone is one nucleotide away. This chain connects TRBV11-2 to TRBJ1-5; D unresolved. Germline V gene sequence: CDR1 SGHAT, CDR2 FQNNGV. CDR3 length equals 14 residues. V shed 0 bases and J shed 9 bases, with 12 bases lying between them. CDR3 sequence: CASSLDLGSRPQHF. DNA for the CDR3: TGTGCCAGCAGCTTAGATCTGGGCTCTCGGCCCCAGCATTTT.

This clonotype appeared many times. The V gene is TRBV7-8, the J gene TRBJ1-5; D uncertain. The CDR3 is made up of 18 amino acids. The germline CDR1 and CDR2 sequences are SGHVS and FQNEAQ. Trimming took 2 bases from V and 0 from J, leaving 17 bases between them. The CDR3 reads CASSLLGSSHPSNQPQHF. For the CDR3, the DNA is TGTGCCAGCAGCTTATTGGGCAGCAGCCATCCTAGCAATCAGCCCCAGCATTTT.

This clonotype was found many times. This chain joins TRBV7-6 and TRBJ1-1, with no clear D. CDR1 and CDR2 from the germline V gene are SGHVS and FNYEAQ. V dropped 1 base and J dropped 4 bases, with 10 bases sitting between them. CDR3 length: 14 amino acids. The CDR3 nucleotides read TGTGCCAGCAGCTTAGATATCCGGGGCACTGAAGCTTTCTTT. It specifies CASSLDIRGTEAFF.

V usage is TRBV20-1 and J usage is TRBJ1-2; D is uncertain. Germline CDR1 and CDR2: DFQATT and SNEGSKA (reference sequence). This CDR3 spans 17 amino acids. Trimming took off 5 bases at V and 0 bases at J, with 22 bases between the two ends. The CDR3 DNA reads as TGCAGTGCTGGGCCCCTGGAGCCAGAGAAAGCTAACTATGGCTACACCTTC. As protein: CSAGPLEPEKANYGYTF.

This clonotype showed up just a few times. One junction end does not reproduce the germline sequence, and a read error may be involved. The chain links TRBV27 to TRBJ2-3; D unresolved. CDR3 size: 13 residues. CDR1 and CDR2 from the germline V gene are MNHEY and SMNVEV (reference sequence). CDR3 protein: CVSSPMGTDTQYF. DNA of the CDR3: TGTGTCAGCAGTCCTATGGGCACAGATACGCAGTATTTT.